What follows is one T cell receptor gamma chain and its context. Its antigen remains unknown. The data originate from a study of gamma delta lymphoproliferative disorders and STAT genes. Whole-study context: Each gamma-chain library started from at least 50 ng of genomic DNA, using the LymphoTrack Dx TCRG Assay. For the delta chain, EuroClonality-NGS standard procedure was applied.

Germline CDR1 EGSTGY, CDR2 YDSYTSSV. The trim removed 3 bases at V and 3 bases at J, leaving 5 bases unmatched. The CDR3 is 13 amino acids. PBMCs from patients and controls supplied the genomic DNA for sequencing. The median age of sequenced patients was roughly 60 years. TCRdb re-called clones from the multiplex PCR reads using CATT. The sample holds about 2,000 gamma-chain clones, under 10% seen once. Study results and caveats: Patient gamma repertoires clustered apart from healthy controls; delta did not.

The TCR originated in a human donor with gamma-delta T-cell large granular lymphocyte leukemia. The V and J genes are TRGV4 and TRGJ1 or TRGJ2. The J gene, absent from TCRdb, was called here by matching the DNA to germline. The sample taken for sequencing was blood. Written as DNA, the CDR3 is TGTGCCACCTGGGATCCCTTTTATTATAAGAAACTCTTT. Protein product: CATWDPFYYKKLF.